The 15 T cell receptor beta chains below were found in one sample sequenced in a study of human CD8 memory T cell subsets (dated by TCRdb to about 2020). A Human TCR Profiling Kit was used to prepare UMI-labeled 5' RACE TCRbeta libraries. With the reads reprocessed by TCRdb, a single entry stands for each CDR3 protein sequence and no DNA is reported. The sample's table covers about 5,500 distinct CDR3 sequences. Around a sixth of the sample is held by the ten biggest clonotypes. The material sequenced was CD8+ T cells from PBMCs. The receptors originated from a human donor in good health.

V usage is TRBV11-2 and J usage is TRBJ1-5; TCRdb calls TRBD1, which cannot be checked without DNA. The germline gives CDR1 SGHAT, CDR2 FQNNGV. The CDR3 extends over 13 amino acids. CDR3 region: CASSLRQGQPQHF.

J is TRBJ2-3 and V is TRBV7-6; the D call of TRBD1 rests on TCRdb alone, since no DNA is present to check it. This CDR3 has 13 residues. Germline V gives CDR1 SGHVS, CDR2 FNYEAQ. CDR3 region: CASSDSGAYTQYF.

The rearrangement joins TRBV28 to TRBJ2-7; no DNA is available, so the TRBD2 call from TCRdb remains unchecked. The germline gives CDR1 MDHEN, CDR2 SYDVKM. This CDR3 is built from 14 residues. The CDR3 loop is CASSGRGATYEQYF.

CDR3 amino acids: CASRQGSSYEQYF. J is TRBJ2-7 and V is TRBV2. From germline, CDR1 is SNHLY and CDR2 FYNNEI. The CDR3 loop spans 13 amino acids.

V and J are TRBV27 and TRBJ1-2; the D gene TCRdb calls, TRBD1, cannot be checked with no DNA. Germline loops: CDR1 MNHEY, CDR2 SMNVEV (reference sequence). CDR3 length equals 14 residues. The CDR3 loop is CASSMTGRNYGYTF.

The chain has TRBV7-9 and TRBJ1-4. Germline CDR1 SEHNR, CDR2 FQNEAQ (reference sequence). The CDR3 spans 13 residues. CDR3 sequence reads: CASSLGLNEKLFF.

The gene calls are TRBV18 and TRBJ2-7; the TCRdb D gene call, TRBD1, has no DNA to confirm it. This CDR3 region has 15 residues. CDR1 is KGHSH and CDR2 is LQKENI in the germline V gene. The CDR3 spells CASSPPPGQNYEQYF.

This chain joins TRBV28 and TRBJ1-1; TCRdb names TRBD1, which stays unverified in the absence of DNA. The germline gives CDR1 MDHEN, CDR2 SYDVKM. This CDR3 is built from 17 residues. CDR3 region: CASSLLPGRGVNTEAFF. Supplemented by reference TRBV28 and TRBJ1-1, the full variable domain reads DVKVTQSSRYLVKRTGEKVFLECVQDMDHENMFWYRQDPGLGLRLIYFSYDVKMKEKGDIPEGYSVSREKKERFSLILESASTNQTSMYLCASSLLPGRGVNTEAFFGQGTRLTVV.

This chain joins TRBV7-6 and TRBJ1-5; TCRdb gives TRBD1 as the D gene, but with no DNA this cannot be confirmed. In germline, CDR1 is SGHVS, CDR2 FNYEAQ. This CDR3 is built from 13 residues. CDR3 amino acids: CASSLWGNQPQHF. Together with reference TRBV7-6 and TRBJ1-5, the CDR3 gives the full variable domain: GAGVSQSPRYKVTKRGQDVALRCDPISGHVSLYWYRQALGQGPEFLTYFNYEAQQDKSGLPNDRFSAERPEGSISTLTIQRTEQRDSAMYRCASSLWGNQPQHFGDGTRLSIL.

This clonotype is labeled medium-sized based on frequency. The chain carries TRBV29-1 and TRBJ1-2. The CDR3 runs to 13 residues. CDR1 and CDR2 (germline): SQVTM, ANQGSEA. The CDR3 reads CSVGDREGYGYTF. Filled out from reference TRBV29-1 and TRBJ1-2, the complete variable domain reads SAVISQKPSRDICQRGTSLTIQCQVDSQVTMMFWYRQQPGQSLTLIATANQGSEATYESGFVIDKFPISRPNLTFSTLTVSNMSPEDSSIYLCSVGDREGYGYTFGSGTRLTVV.

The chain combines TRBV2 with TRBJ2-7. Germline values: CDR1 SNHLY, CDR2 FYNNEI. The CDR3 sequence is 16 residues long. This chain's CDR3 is CASSEARTVSSYEQYF.

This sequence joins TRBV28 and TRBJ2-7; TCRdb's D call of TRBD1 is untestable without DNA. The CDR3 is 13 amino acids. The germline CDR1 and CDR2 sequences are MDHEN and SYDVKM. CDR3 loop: CASSETTGNGQYF.

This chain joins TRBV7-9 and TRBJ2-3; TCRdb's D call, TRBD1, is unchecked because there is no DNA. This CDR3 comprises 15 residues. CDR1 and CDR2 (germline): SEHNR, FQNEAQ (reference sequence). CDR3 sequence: CASSHRDRDTDTQYF.

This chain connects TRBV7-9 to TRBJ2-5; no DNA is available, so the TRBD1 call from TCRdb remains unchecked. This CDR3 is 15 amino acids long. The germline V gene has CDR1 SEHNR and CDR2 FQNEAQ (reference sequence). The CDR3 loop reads CASSSNQGAVETQYF.

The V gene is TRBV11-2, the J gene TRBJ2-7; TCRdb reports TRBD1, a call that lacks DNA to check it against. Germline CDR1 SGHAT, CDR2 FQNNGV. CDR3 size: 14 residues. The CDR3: CASSLASGNYEQYF.